This TCR beta chain was captured in a study of shared clonotypes between healthy human individuals. Germline assignment: CDR1 SGHNT and CDR2 YYREEE (reference sequence). The CDR3 length is 14 residues. With 4 bases removed from V and 0 bases from J, the gap between germline ends came to 11 bases. None of the donors, who were healthy HIV-negative adults, had recently had acute infections or vaccinations. The test was conducted at deep level. Profiling relied on immunoSEQ multiplex PCR, and the TCRdb table lists in-frame clones only, not all of them. This table holds roughly 1,600,000 clones, roughly 98.5% found once. This clone was counted once.

Sequencing was carried out using naive CD4+ T cells sorted from blood. Specified subset: CD45RA+ positively selected. This sequence was found in a man aged 30-40 years in good health. The V and J genes are TRBV5-4 and TRBJ2-7; D not certain. Here the CDR3 reads CASSSVVSSYEQYF. The DNA of the CDR3 is TGTGCCAGCAGCAGTGTAGTGAGCTCCTACGAGCAGTACTTC.